These 2 T cell receptor beta chains were all obtained from the same sample, sequenced in a study of siplizumab effects on memory and regulatory T cells. Only in-frame clones appear in the TCRdb table, and some are missing; sequencing was by immunoSEQ multiplex PCR. The data show 56,000 or so clones, less than 98% seen once. Sequencing was performed on naive CD8+ T cells sorted from blood. The receptor set was obtained from a human donor in good health.

The chain joins TRBV10-3 to TRBJ2-7; no clear D. Trimming took off 7 bases at V and 0 bases at J, with 16 bases between the two ends. The CDR3 is 15 amino acids. Germline V gene lookup returns CDR1 ENHRY and CDR2 SYGVKD. CDR3 DNA: TGTGCCATCAAAGAGGCGGTGAGCTCCTCCTACGAGCAGTACTTC. This codes for CAIKEAVSSSYEQYF.

This chain connects TRBV15 to TRBJ2-5; TRBD2 matches at 13 bases. After removal of 9 bases from V and 12 bases from J, the junction contained 10 bases not matched to a gene. Germline V gene lookup returns CDR1 LNHNV and CDR2 YYDKDF (reference sequence). The CDR3 contains 13 residues. The CDR3 region has the DNA TGTGCCACTGCCGGGACTAGCGGGACGTTGGAGTACTTC. Translated, it gives CATAGTSGTLEYF. Full variable domain (rest looked up from reference TRBV15 and TRBJ2-5): DAMVIQNPRYQVTQFGKPVTLSCSQTLNHNVMYWYQQKSSQAPKLLFHYYDKDFNNEADTPDNFQSRRPNTSFCFLDIRSPGLGDTAMYLCATAGTSGTLEYFGPGTRLLVL.